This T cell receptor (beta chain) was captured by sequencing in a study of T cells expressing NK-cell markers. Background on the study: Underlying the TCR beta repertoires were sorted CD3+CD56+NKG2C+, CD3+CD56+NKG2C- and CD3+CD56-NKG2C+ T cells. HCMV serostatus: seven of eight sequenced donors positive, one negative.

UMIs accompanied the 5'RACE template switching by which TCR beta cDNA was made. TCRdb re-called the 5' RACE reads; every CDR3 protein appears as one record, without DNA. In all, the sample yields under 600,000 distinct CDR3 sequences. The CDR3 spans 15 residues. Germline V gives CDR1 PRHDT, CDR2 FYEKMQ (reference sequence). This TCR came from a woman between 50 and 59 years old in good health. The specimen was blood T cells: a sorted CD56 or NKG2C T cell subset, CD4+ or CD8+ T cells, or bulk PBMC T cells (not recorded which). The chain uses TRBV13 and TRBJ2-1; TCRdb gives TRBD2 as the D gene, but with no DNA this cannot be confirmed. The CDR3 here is CASTQLGGRAGVQFF.